These 15 T cell receptor beta chains came from one sample sequenced in a study of CD8+CD57+ T cells in acquired aplastic anemia. Patients included in sequencing had previously demonstrated CD8+CD57+ cell expansion by flow cytometry. TCR beta VDJ and CDR3 were profiled, and genomic DNA was the template. TCRdb re-analysed the reads in MiXCR, keeping a single row per CDR3 protein. The repertoire holds 200,000 to 250,000 distinct CDR3 sequences, with roughly 60% as singletons. Sequenced: sorted CD4+, CD8+, or CD8+CD57+ T cells (not recorded which) from PBMCs. Source of these receptors: a human donor with aplastic anemia.

The chain joins TRBV15 to TRBJ2-7, with 8 bases that match TRBD2. V lost 1 base to trimming and J lost 2 bases; unmatched junction nucleotides: 1. The CDR3 covers 14 residues. Looked up from germline, CDR1 is LNHNV and CDR2 is YYDKDF (reference sequence). This CDR3 reads CATSRAGGPYEQYF. As DNA, the CDR3 is TGTGCCACCAGCAGAGCGGGAGGGCCCTACGAGCAGTACTTC.

The V and J genes are TRBV6-9 and TRBJ2-5; 11 positions match TRBD1. Unmatched junction bases numbered 7, after V lost 0 bases and J lost 1 base. This CDR3 contains 18 residues. Germline assignment: CDR1 MNHGY and CDR2 SVAAGI. CDR3 in amino acids: CASSYSSRDRGSQETQYF. The CDR3 DNA reads as TGTGCCAGCAGTTATTCTAGTAGGGACAGGGGGAGCCAAGAGACCCAGTACTTC.

The chain has TRBV20-1 and TRBJ2-5; 7 bases agree with TRBD1. This CDR3 comprises 14 residues. J lost 5 bases, V lost 0 bases, and 6 bases had no gene match. The germline V gene encodes CDR1 DFQATT and CDR2 SNEGSKA (reference sequence). The CDR3 region has the DNA TGCAGTGCTAGAGATCGAGGGGGCTGGGAGACCCAGTACTTC. Translating it yields CSARDRGGWETQYF.

This clonotype was seen only a few times. The chain recombines TRBV7-9 with TRBJ1-1, with a weak D call TRBD1 (5 bases). The CDR3 covers 11 residues. V lost 1 base to trimming and J lost 8 bases, with 5 bases between them. Germline-derived CDR1 and CDR2 are SEHNR and FQNEAQ (reference sequence). CDR3 nucleotide sequence: TGTGCCAGCAGCTTAGACAGGGAAGCTTTCTTT. Protein: CASSLDREAFF. Drawing the rest from reference TRBV7-9 and TRBJ1-1, the complete variable domain is DTGVSQNPRHKITKRGQNVTFRCDPISEHNRLYWYRQTLGQGPEFLTYFQNEAQLEKSRLLSDRFSAERPKGSFSTLEIQRTEQGDSAMYLCASSLDREAFFGQGTRLTVV.

V is TRBV19 and J is TRBJ2-2, with a tentative D call TRBD1 (6 bases). Trimming shortened V by 3 bases and J by 1 base, and 12 bases separated the two germline ends. This CDR3 comprises 16 residues. Germline V gene sequence: CDR1 LNHDA, CDR2 SQIVND (reference sequence). CDR3 sequence (DNA): TGTGCCAGTAGTATGTTACCGGGACAGAACACCGGGGAGCTGTTTTTT. Translated: CASSMLPGQNTGELFF.

This sequence joins TRBV12-3 or TRBV12-4 and TRBJ1-6; D is unresolved. CDR3 length: 12 residues. Trimming cost V 6 bases and J 7 bases, with 7 bases left between them. CDR3 sequence reads: CASRQPNSPLHF. The CDR3 coding sequence is TGTGCCAGCAGACAGCCAAATTCACCCCTCCACTTT.

The chain has TRBV24-1 and TRBJ1-3; possible D gene TRBD1, 5 bases. CDR1 KGHDR and CDR2 SFDVKD come from the germline V gene. The CDR3 is 13 amino acids. V was clipped by 9 bases and J by 2 bases, with 10 bases between them. CDR3 loop: CATADRAGNTIYF. In nucleotides, the CDR3 is TGTGCCACCGCCGACAGAGCTGGAAACACCATATATTTT.

This rearrangement joins TRBV5-1 to TRBJ2-2; D remains unclear. CDR3 length equals 15 residues. Trimming cost V 3 bases and J 3 bases, with 12 bases left between them. CDR1 is SGHRS and CDR2 is YFSETQ in the germline V gene. The CDR3 coding sequence is TGCGCCAGCAGCTGGCAGAGGAGTTACACCGGGGAGCTGTTTTTT. The encoded protein is CASSWQRSYTGELFF.

The chain couples TRBV20-1 to TRBJ1-1; TRBD1 might be the D (5 bases). The CDR3 is made up of 14 amino acids. V lost 0 bases and J lost 1, with 9 bases in between. From germline, CDR1 is DFQATT and CDR2 SNEGSKA (reference sequence). CDR3 nucleotides: TGCAGTGCTAGAGATGGGGCCAGGAACACTGAAGCTTTCTTT. Encoded protein: CSARDGARNTEAFF.

The chain joins TRBV20-1 to TRBJ2-3; the match to TRBD2 covers 10 bases. This CDR3 is built from 15 residues. The germline gives CDR1 DFQATT, CDR2 SNEGSKA (reference sequence). CDR3 sequence reads: CSLEGELAGSDTQYF. The CDR3 DNA is TGCAGCTTAGAGGGGGAACTAGCGGGATCCGATACGCAGTATTTT.

V and J are TRBV7-9 and TRBJ1-2; D gene ambiguous. V was cut by 3 bases and J by 0 bases, with 5 bases left in between. The CDR3 has 13 residues. Per the germline V gene, CDR1 is SEHNR and CDR2 is FQNEAQ (reference sequence). CDR3 nucleotide sequence: TGTGCCAGCAGCTTCGAGACTAACTATGGCTACACCTTC. Translation: CASSFETNYGYTF.

V and J are TRBV9 and TRBJ2-3, with D hard to call. This CDR3 is 13 amino acids long. V lost 4 bases to trimming and J lost 7 bases, with 13 bases between them. The V gene's germline CDR1 is SGDLS and CDR2 YYNGEE. CDR3 amino acids: CASSKAGRNTQYF. The CDR3 coding sequence is TGTGCCAGCAGCAAAGCAGGTCGGAATACGCAGTATTTT.

The V gene is TRBV7-8, the J gene TRBJ2-7; TRBD2 aligns across 14 bases. The trim removed 5 bases at V and 2 bases at J, leaving 5 bases unmatched. Germline assignment: CDR1 SGHVS and CDR2 FQNEAQ. The CDR3 contains 16 residues. CDR3 DNA: TGTGCCAGCAGCCGGGGACTAGCGGGGGTTCCCTACGAGCAGTACTTC. Translated: CASSRGLAGVPYEQYF.

The rearrangement joins TRBV15 to TRBJ2-1; no firm D call. There are 13 residues in the CDR3. Trimming took off 5 bases at V and 6 bases at J, with 11 bases between the two ends. Germline assignment: CDR1 LNHNV and CDR2 YYDKDF (reference sequence). Here the CDR3 DNA reads TGTGCCACCAGCCGGGCCAATCTCAATGAGCAGTTCTTC. The encoded protein is CATSRANLNEQFF.

This chain connects TRBV11-2 to TRBJ2-7; D remains unclear. Between the trimmed V and J ends, which lost 2 bases and 4 bases, there was a span of 15 bases. Germline V gives CDR1 SGHAT, CDR2 FQNNGV. The CDR3 has 15 amino acids. The CDR3 coding sequence is TGTGCCAGCAGCTTAATCTGGACCGGATCGTACGAGCAGTACTTC. Its translation: CASSLIWTGSYEQYF.